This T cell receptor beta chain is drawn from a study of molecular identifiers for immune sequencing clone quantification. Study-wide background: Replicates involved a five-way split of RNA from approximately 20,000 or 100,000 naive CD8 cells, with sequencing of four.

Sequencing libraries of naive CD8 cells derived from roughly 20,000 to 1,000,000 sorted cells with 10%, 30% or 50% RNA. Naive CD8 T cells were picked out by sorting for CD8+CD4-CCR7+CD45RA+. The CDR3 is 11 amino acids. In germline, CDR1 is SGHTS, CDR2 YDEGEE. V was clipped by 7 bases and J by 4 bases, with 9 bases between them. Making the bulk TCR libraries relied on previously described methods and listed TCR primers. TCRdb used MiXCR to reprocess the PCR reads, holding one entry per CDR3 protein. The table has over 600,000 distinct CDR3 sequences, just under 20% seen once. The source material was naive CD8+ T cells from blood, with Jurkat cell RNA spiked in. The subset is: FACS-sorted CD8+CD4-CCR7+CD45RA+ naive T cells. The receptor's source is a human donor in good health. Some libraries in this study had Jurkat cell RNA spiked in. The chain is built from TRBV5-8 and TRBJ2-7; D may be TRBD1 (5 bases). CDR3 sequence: CASETVYEQYF. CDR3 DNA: TGTGCCAGCGAGACAGTTTACGAGCAGTACTTC.